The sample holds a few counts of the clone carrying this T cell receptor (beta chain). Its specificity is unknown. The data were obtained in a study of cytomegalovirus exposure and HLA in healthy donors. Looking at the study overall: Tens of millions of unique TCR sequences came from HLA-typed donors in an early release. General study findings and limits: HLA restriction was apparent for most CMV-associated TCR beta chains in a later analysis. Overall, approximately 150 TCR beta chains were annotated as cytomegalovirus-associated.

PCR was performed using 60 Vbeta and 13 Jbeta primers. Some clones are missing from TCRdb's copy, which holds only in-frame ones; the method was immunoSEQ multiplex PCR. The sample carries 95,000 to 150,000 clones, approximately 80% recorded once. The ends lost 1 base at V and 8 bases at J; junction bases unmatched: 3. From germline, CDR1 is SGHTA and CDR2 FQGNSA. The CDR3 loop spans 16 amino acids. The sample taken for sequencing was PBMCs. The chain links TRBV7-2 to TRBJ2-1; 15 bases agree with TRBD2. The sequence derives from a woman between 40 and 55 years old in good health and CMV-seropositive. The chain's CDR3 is CASSLEGTSGRYEQFF. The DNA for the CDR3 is TGTGCCAGCAGCTTAGAAGGGACTAGCGGGAGGTATGAGCAGTTCTTC.